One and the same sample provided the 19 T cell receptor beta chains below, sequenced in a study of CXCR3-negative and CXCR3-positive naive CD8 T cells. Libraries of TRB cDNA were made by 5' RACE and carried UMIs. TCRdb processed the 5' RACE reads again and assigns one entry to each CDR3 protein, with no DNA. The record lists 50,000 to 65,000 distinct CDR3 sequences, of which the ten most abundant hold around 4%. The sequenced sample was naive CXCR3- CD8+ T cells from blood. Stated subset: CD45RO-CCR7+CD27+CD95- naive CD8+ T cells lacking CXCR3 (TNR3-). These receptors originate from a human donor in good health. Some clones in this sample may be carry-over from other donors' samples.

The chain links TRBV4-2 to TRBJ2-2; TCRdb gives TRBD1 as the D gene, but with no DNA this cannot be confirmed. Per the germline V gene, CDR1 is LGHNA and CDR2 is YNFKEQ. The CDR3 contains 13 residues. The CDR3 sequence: CASSQVTVGELFF.

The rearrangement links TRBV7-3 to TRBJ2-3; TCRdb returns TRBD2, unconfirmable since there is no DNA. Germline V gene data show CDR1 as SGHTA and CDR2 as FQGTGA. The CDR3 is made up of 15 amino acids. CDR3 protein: CASSLGAGGTDTQYF. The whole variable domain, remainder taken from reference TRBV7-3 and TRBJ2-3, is GAGVSQTPSNKVTEKGKYVELRCDPISGHTALYWYRQSLGQGPEFLIYFQGTGAADDSGLPNDRFFAVRPEGSVSTLKIQRTERGDSAVYLCASSLGAGGTDTQYFGPGTRLTVL.

CDR3 loop: CASSPWLPSTDTQYF. The chain links TRBV18 to TRBJ2-3. CDR1 is KGHSH, CDR2 LQKENI, per germline. This CDR3 contains 15 residues.

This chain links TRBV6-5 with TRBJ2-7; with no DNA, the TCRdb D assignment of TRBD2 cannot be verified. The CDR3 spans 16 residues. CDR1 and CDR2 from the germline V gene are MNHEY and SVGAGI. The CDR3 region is CASSYLWGGYPNEQYF.

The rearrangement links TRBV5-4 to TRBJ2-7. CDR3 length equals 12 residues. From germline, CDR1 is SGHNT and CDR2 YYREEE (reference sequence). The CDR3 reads CASSLVRSEQYF.

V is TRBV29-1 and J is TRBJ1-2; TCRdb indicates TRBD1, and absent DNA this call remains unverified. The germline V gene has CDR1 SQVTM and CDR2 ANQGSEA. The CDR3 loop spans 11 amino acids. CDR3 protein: CSVPQIGGYTF.

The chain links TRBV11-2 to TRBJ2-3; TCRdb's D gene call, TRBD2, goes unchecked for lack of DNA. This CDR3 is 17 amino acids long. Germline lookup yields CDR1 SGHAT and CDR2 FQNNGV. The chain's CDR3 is CASSPTLSGGAEDTQYF.

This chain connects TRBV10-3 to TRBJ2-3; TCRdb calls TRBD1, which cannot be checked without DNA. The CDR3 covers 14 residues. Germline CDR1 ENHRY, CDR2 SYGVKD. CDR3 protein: CATEDGDSSDTQYF.

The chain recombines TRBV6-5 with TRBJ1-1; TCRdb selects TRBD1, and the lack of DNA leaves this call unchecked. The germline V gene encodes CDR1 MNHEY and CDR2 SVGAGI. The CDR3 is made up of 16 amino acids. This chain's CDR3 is CASSSTPGTANTEAFF.

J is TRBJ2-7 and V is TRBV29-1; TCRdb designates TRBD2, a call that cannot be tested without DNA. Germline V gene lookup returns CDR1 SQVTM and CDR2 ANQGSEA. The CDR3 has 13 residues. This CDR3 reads CSVAGGKAYEQYF.

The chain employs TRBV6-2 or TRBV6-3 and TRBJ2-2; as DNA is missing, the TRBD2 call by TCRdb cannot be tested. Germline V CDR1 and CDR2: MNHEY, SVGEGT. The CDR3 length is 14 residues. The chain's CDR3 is CASSPPTSPGELFF.

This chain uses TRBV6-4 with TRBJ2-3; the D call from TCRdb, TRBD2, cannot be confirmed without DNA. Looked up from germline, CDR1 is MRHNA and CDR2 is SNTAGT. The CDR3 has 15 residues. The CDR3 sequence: CASSPTSGSSDTQYF.

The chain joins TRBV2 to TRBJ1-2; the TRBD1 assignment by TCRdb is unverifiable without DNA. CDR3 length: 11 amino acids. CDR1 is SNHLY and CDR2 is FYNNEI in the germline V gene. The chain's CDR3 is CASSETYGGTF.

The CDR3 protein is CSVESSVTYEQYF. This sequence joins TRBV29-1 and TRBJ2-7; checking the TCRdb D call of TRBD2 is not possible without DNA. The CDR3 extends over 13 amino acids. Germline V gene data show CDR1 as SQVTM and CDR2 as ANQGSEA.

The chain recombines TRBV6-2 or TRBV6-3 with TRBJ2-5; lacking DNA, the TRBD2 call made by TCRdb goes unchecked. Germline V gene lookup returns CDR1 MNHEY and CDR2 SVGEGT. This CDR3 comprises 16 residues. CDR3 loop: CASRLLGEFVQETQYF.

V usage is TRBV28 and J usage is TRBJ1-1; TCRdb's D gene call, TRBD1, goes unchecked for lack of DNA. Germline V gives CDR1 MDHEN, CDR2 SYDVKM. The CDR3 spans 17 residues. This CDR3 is CASSFYRQGAGNTEAFF.

CDR3 region: CASSPRAGTYEQYF. The chain is built from TRBV7-2 and TRBJ2-7; lacking DNA, the TRBD2 call made by TCRdb goes unchecked. CDR1 and CDR2 from the germline V gene are SGHTA and FQGNSA. The CDR3 has 14 amino acids.

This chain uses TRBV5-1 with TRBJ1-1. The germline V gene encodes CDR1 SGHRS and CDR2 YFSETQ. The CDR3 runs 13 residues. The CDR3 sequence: CASSLGGFTEAFF.

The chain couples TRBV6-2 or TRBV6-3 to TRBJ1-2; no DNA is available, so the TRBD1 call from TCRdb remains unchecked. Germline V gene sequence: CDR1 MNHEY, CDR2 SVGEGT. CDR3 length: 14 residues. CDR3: CASSYRQGDYGYTF.